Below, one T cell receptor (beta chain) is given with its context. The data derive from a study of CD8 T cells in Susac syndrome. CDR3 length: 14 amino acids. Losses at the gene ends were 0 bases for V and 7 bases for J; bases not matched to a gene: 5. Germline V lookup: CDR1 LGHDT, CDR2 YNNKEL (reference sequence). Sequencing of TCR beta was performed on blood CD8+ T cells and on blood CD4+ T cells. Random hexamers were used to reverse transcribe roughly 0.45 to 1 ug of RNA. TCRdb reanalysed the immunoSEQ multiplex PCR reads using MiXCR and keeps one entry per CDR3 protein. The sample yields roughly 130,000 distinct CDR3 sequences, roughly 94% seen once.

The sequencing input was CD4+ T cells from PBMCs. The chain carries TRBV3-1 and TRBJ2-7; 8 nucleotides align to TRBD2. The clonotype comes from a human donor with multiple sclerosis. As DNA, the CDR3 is TGTGCCAGCAGCCAAGATATAGTAGCGGGGGAGCAGTACTTC. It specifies CASSQDIVAGEQYF.